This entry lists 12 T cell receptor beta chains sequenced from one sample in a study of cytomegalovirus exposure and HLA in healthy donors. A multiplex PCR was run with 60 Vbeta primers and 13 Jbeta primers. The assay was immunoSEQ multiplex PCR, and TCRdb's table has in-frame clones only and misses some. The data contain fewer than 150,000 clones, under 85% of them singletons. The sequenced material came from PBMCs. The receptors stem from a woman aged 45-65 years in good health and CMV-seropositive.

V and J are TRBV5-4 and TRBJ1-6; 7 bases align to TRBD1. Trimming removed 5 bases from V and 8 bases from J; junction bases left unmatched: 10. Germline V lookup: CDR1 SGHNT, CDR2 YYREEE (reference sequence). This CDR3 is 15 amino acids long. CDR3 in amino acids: CASSLGTVRDSPLHF. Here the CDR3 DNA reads TGTGCCAGCAGTTTAGGGACAGTTCGCGATTCACCCCTCCACTTT.

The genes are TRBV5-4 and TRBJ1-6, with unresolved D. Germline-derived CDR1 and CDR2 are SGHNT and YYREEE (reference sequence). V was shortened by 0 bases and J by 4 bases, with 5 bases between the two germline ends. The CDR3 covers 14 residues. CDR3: CASSLERYNSPLHF. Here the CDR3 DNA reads TGTGCCAGCAGCTTGGAGCGATATAATTCACCCCTCCACTTT.

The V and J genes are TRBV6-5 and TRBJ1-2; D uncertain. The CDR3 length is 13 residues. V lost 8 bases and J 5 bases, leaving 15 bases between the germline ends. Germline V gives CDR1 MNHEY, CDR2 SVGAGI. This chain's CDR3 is CASAVRGRYGYTF. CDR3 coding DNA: TGTGCCAGCGCGGTCCGCGGGAGGTATGGCTACACCTTC.

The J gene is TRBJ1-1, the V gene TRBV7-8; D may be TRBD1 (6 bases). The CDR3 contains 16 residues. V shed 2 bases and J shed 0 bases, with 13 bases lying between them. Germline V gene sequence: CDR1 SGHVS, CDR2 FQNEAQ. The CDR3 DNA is TGTGCCAGCAGCTTATCGGCAGGGACAATGAACACTGAAGCTTTCTTT. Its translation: CASSLSAGTMNTEAFF.

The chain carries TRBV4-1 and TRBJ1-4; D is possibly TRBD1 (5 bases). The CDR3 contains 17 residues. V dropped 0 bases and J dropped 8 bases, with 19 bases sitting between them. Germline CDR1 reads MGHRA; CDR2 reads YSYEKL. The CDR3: CASSQEGPTGSIEKLFF. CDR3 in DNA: TGCGCCAGCAGCCAAGAAGGCCCTACAGGCAGTATCGAAAAACTGTTTTTT.

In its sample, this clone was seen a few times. The CDR3 loop is CASSLDLGQTEAFF. The DNA of the CDR3 is TGTGCCAGCAGCTTAGATCTGGGCCAAACTGAAGCTTTCTTT. The chain joins TRBV11-3 to TRBJ1-1, with D unclear. CDR3 length: 14 amino acids. CDR1 and CDR2 from the germline V gene are SGHNT and YENEEA. The ends were cut back, 0 bases at V and 5 bases at J, with 10 bases in the middle.

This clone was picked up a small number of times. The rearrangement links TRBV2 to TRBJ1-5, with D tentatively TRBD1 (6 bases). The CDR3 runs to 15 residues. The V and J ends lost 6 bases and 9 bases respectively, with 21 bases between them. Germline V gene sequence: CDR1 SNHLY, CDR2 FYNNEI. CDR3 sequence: CASRQMTGLQGPQHF. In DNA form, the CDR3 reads TGTGCCAGCAGACAAATGACAGGCCTTCAGGGGCCCCAGCATTTT.

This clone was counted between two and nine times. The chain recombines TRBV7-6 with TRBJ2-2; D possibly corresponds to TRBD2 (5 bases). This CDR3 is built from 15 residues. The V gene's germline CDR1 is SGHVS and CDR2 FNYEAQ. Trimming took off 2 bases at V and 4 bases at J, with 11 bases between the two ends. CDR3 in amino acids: CASSLNGMGTGELFF. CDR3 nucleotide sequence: TGTGCCAGCAGCTTAAACGGGATGGGCACCGGGGAGCTGTTTTTT.

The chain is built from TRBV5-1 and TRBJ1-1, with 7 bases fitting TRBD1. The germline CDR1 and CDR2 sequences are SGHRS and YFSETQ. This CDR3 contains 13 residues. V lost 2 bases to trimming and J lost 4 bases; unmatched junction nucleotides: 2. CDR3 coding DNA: TGCGCCAGCAGCTTAGGGACAGCCACTGAAGCTTTCTTT. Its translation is CASSLGTATEAFF.

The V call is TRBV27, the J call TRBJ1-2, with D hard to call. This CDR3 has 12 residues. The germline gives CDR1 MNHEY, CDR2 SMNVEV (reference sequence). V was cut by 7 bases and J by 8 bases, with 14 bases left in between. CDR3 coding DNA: TGTGCCAGCATGTCGGGGAGCGGCGGCTACACCTTC. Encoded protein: CASMSGSGGYTF.

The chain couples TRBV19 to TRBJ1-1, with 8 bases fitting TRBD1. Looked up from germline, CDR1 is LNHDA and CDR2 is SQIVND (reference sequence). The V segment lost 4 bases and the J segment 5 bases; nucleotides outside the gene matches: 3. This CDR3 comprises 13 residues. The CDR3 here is CASSTGQATEAFF. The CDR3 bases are TGTGCCAGTAGTACGGGACAGGCGACTGAAGCTTTCTTT.

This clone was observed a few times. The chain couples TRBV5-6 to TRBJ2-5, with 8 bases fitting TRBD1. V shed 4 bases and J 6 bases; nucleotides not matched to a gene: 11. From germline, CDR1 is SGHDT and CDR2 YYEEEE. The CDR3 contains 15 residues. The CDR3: CASSPRDRTPQTQYF. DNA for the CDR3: TGTGCCAGCAGCCCGCGGGACAGGACACCCCAGACCCAGTACTTC.